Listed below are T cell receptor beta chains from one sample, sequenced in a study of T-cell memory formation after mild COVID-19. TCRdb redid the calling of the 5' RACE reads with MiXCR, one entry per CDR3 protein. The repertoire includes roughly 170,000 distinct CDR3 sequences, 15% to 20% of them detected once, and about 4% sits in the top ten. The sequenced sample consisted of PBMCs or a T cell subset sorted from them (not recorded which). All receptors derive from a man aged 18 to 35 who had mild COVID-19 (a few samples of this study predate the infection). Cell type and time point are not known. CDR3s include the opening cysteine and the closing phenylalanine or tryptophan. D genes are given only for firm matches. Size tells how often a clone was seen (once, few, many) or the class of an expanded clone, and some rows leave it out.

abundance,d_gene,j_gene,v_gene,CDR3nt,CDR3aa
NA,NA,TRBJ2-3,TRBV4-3,TGCGCCAGCAGCCTGGACGCGGTGGGCACAGATACGCAGTATTTT,CASSLDAVGTDTQYF
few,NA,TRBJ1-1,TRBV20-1,TGCAGTACTAGCGCCACACTTTTCGCTGAAGCTTTCTTT,CSTSATLFAEAFF
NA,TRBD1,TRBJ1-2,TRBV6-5,TGTGCCAGCAGTCCCGGACAGGGACGGGGCTACACCTTC,CASSPGQGRGYTF
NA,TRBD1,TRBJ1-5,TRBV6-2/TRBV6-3,TGTGCCAGCAGTTACGAGGGACAGAACAATCAGCCCCAGCATTTT,CASSYEGQNNQPQHF
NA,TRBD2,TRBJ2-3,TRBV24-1,TGTGCCACCGGGCAGCGGGGGTCTAGCACAGATACGCAGTATTTT,CATGQRGSSTDTQYF
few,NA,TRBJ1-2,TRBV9,TGTGCCAGCAGCGTAGAAATCGGGAGGGGTGGCTACACCTTC,CASSVEIGRGGYTF
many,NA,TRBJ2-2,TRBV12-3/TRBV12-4,TGTGCCAGCAGTTTAGTCCTGGGCGGGGAGCTGTTTTTT,CASSLVLGGELFF
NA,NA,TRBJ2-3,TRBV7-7,TGTGCTAGCAGCTTAGAGGGTATTGGCAGGGGAGGCACAGATACGCAGTATTTT,CASSLEGIGRGGTDTQYF
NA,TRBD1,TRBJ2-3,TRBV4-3,TGCGCCAGCAGCCCACAGGGGGCCGCAGATACGCAGTATTTT,CASSPQGAADTQYF
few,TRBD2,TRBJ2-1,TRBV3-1,TGTGCCAGCAGCCCTCGGGGTAGCGGGGCGGATGAGCAGTTCTTC,CASSPRGSGADEQFF
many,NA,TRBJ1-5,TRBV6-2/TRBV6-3,TGTGCCAGCAGTGAGCCCCTCTCCTTCAATCAGCCCCAGCATTTT,CASSEPLSFNQPQHF
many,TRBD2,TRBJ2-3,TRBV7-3,TGTGCCAGCAGCCCCGGGACTACCACAGATACGCAGTATTTT,CASSPGTTTDTQYF
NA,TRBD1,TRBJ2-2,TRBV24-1,TGTGCCACCAGTGGTACAGGGGGCACCGGGGAGCTGTTTTTT,CATSGTGGTGELFF
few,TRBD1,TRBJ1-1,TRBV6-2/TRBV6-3,TGTGCCAGCAGTTACTCTGGACCAGGGGGCTTGGCTTTCTTT,CASSYSGPGGLAFF
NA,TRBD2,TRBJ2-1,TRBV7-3,TGTGCCAGCAGACCCAGCGGGGGGGCTCATGGGGAGCAGTTCTTC,CASRPSGGAHGEQFF
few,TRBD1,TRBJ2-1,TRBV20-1,TGCAGTGCTTACTCCTGGGACAGGGGTAATGAGCAGTTCTTC,CSAYSWDRGNEQFF
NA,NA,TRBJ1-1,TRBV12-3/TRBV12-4,TGTGCCAGCACCCTAACCGGGGGAACTGAAGCTTTCTTT,CASTLTGGTEAFF
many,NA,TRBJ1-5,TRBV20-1,TGCAGTGCTAGAGATGGGGGCAATCAGCCCCAGCATTTT,CSARDGGNQPQHF
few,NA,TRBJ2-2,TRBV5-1,TGCGCCAGCAGCTGGGGTTCCGGCGGCGCGAACACCGGGGAGCTGTTTTTT,CASSWGSGGANTGELFF
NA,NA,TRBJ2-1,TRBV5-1,TGCGCCAGCAGCGCAGCTTACAATGAGCAGTTCTTC,CASSAAYNEQFF
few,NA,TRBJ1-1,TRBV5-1,TGCGCCAGCAGCTTGGGGGTCGGGAACACTGAAGCTTTCTTT,CASSLGVGNTEAFF
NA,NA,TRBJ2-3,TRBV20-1,TGCAGTGTTTCGAGGGGCACAGATACGCAGTATTTT,CSVSRGTDTQYF
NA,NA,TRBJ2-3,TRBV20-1,TGCAGTGCTAGAGAGGCAGGGAGCACAGATACGCAGTATTTT,CSAREAGSTDTQYF
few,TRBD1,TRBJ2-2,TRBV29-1,TGCAGCACCAGACAGGGGTCCACCGGGGAGCTGTTTTTT,CSTRQGSTGELFF
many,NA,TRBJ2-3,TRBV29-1,TGCAGCGTTGGGCCAGGGATAGCGACAGATACGCAGTATTTT,CSVGPGIATDTQYF
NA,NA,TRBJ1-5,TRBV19,TGTGCCAGTAGCCCAAGCACGGCGGGCAATCAGCCCCAGCATTTT,CASSPSTAGNQPQHF
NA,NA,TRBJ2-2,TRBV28,TGTGCCAGCAGGACCGACACCGGGGAGCTGTTTTTT,CASRTDTGELFF
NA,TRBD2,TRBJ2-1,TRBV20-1,TGCAGTGCTAGGGAGAGCGGGGGCCGGTACAATGAGCAGTTCTTC,CSARESGGRYNEQFF
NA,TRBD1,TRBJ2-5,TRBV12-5,TGTGCTAGTCCCCTCCACCGGCTCCGGACAGGAAAAGAGACCCAGTACTTC,CASPLHRLRTGKETQYF
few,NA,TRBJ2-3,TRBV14,TGTGCCAGCAGCCCGGGGGTGGACCGCGCGACTGATACGCAGTATTTT,CASSPGVDRATDTQYF
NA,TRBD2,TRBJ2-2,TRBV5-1,TGCGCCAGCAGCTTGGGACTAGCCTACACCGGGGAGCTGTTTTTT,CASSLGLAYTGELFF
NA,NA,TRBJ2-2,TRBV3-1,TGTGCCAGCAGCCAAGCTAGAGCAGCCGGGGAGCTGTTTTTT,CASSQARAAGELFF
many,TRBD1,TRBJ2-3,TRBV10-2,TGCGCCAGCACGGCGACAGGGGGCACAGATACGCAGTATTTT,CASTATGGTDTQYF
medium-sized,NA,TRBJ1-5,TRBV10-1,TGCGCCAGCAATTCGAGGCCCCCCGAAGGCAATCAGCCCCAGCATTTT,CASNSRPPEGNQPQHF
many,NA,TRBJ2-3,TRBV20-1,TGCAGTGCCCTGGTAGGGCGGGCAGATACGCAGTATTTT,CSALVGRADTQYF
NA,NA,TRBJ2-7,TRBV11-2,TGTGCCAGCAAAAACAGTGGGAGTTACGAGCAGTACTTC,CASKNSGSYEQYF
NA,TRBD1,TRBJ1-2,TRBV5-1,TGCGCCAGCAGCTTGAATAGGGGGCAGGGGTATGGCTACACCTTC,CASSLNRGQGYGYTF